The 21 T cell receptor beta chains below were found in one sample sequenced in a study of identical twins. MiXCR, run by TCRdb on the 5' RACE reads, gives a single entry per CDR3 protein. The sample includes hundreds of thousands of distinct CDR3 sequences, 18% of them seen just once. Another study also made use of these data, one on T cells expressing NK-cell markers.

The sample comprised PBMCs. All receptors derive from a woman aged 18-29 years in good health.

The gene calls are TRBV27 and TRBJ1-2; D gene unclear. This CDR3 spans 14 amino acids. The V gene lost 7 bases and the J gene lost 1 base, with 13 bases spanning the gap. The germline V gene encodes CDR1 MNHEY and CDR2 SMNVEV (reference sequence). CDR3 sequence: CASNLGQVNYGYTF. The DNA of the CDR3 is TGTGCCAGCAATCTGGGTCAGGTTAACTATGGCTACACCTTC.

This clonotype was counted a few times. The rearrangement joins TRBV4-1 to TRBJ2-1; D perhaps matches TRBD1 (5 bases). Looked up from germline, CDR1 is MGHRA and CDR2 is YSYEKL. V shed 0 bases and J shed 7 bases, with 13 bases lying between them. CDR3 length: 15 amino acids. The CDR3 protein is CASSQDRTQGNEQFF. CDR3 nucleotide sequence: TGCGCCAGCAGCCAAGATCGTACTCAGGGAAATGAGCAGTTCTTC.

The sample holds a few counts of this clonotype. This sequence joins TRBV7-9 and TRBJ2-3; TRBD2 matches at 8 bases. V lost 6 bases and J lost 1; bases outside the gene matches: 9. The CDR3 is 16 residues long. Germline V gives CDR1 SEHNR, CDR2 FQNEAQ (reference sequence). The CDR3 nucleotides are TGTGCCAGCAGGCCATCCGGGAGGGCCCGCACAGATACGCAGTATTTT. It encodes CASRPSGRARTDTQYF.

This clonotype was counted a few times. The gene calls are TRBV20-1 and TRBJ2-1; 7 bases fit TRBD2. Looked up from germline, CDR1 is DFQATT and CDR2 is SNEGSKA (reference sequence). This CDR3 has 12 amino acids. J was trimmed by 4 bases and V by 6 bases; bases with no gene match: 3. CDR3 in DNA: TGCAGTGCCCCGGGACTATACAATGAGCAGTTCTTC. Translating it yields CSAPGLYNEQFF.

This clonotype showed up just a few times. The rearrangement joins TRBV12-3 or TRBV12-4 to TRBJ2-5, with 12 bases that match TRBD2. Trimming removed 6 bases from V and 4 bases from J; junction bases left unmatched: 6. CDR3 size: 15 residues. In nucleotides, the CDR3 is TGTGCCAGCAGCCCACTAGCGGGGGGTAGAGAGACCCAGTACTTC. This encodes CASSPLAGGRETQYF.

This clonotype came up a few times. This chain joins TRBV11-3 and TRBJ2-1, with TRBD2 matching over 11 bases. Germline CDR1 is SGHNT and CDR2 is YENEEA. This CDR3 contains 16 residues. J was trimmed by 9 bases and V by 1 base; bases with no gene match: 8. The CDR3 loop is CASSLGVAGGLSEQFF. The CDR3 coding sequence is TGTGCCAGCAGCTTAGGGGTAGCGGGGGGGTTGAGTGAGCAGTTCTTC.

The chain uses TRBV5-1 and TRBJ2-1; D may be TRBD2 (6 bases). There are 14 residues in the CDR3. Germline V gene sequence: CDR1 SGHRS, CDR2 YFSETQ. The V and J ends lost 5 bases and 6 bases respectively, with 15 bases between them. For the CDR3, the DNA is TGCGCCAGCAGTCGGGGTGGCGGGGTCAATGAGCAGTTCTTC. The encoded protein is CASSRGGGVNEQFF.

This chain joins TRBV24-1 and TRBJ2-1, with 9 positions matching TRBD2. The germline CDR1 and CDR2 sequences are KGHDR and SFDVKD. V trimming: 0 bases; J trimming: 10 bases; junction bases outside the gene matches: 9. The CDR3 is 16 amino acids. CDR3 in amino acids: CATSDLEVAGVREQFF. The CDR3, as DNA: TGTGCCACCAGTGATTTGGAAGTAGCGGGAGTTCGAGAGCAGTTCTTC.

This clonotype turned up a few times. The CDR3 loop reads CASTGAGDNEQFF. The CDR3 coding sequence is TGTGCCAGCACTGGAGCAGGGGACAATGAGCAGTTCTTC. The chain links TRBV13 to TRBJ2-1; a weak D match, TRBD1 (6 bases). Germline V gene data show CDR1 as PRHDT and CDR2 as FYEKMQ (reference sequence). This CDR3 is 13 amino acids long. The V and J ends lost 7 bases and 5 bases respectively, with 12 bases between them.

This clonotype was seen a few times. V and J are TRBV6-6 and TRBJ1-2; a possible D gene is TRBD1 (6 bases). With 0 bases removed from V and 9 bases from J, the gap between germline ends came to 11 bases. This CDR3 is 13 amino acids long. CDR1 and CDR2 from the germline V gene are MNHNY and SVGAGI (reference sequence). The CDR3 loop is CASSYSEGVSYTF. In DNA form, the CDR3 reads TGTGCCAGCAGTTACTCTGAGGGGGTTAGCTACACCTTC.

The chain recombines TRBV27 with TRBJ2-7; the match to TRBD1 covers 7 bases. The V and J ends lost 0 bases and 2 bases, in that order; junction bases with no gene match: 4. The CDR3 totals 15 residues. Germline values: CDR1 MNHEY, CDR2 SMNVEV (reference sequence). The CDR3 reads CASSLSAGGPYEQYF. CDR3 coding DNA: TGTGCCAGCAGTTTATCGGCAGGGGGTCCCTACGAGCAGTACTTC.

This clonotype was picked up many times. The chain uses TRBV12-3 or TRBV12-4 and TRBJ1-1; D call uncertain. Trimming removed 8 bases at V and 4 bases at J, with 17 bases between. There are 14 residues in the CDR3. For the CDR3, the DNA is TGTGCCAGCCTCGCCGGGGAAAAAGTCACTGAAGCTTTCTTT. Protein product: CASLAGEKVTEAFF.

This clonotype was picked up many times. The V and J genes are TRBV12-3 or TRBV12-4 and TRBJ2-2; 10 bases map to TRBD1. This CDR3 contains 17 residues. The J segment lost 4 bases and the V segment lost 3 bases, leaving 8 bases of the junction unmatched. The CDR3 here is CASSFGTGVYRTGELFF. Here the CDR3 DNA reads TGTGCCAGCAGTTTCGGGACAGGGGTGTATCGCACCGGGGAGCTGTTTTTT.

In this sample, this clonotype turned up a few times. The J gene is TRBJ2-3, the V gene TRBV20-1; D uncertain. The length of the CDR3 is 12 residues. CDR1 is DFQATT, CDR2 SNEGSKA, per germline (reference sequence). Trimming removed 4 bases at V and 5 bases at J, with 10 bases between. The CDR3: CSAMPSGDTQYF. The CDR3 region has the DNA TGCAGTGCTATGCCTAGTGGAGATACGCAGTATTTT.

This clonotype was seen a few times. The CDR3 DNA sequence: TGTGCCAGCAGTTTCCGCGGGACAGGGGGCTACGAGCAGTACTTC. Translating it yields CASSFRGTGGYEQYF. The V and J genes are TRBV6-5 and TRBJ2-7; 11 bases match TRBD1. Germline CDR1 is MNHEY and CDR2 is SVGAGI. This CDR3 contains 15 residues. V was clipped by 4 bases and J by 3 bases; unmatched bases: 5.

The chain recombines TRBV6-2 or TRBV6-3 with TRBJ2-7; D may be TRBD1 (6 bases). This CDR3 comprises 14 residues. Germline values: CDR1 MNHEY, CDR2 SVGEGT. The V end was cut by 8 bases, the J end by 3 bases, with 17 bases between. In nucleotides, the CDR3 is TGTGCCAGCGGAAAAACCCGGGACATCTACGAGCAGTACTTC. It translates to CASGKTRDIYEQYF.

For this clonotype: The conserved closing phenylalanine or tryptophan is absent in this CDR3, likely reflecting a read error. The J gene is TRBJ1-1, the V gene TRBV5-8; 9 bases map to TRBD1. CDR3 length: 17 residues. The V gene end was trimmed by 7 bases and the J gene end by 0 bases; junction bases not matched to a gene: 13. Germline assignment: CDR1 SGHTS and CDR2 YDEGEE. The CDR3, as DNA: TGTGCCAGCTGGTTGGGACAGGGAGGCTTCATGAACACTGAAGCTTTCTTG. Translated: CASWLGQGGFMNTEAFL.

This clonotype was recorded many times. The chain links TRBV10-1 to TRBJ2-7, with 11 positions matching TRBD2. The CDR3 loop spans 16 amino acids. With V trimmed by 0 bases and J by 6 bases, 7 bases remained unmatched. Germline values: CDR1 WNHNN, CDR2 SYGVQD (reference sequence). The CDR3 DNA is TGCGCCAGCAGTGAGTCTTCACTAGCGGGAGCTCCCGAGCAGTACTTC. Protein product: CASSESSLAGAPEQYF.

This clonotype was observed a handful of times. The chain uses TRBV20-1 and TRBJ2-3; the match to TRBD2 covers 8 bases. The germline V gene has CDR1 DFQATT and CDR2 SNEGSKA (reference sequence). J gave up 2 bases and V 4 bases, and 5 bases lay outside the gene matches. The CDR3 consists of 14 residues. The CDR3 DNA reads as TGCAGTGCTAATGAGCGGGGGACCACAGATACGCAGTATTTT. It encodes CSANERGTTDTQYF.

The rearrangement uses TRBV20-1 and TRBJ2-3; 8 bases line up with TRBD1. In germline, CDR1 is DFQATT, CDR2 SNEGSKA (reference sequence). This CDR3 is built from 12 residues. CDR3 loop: CSMRTGTDTQYF. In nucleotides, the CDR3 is TGCAGCATGAGGACAGGGACAGATACGCAGTATTTT.

Here the CDR3 DNA reads TGTGCCAGCGGTGGACAGGGAAATAGTGAAGCTTTCTTT. Protein sequence: CASGGQGNSEAFF. This chain connects TRBV2 to TRBJ1-1; 8 bases are shared with TRBD1. CDR1 is SNHLY, CDR2 FYNNEI, per germline. Trimming removed 8 bases from V and 7 bases from J; junction bases left unmatched: 9. The length of the CDR3 is 13 residues.